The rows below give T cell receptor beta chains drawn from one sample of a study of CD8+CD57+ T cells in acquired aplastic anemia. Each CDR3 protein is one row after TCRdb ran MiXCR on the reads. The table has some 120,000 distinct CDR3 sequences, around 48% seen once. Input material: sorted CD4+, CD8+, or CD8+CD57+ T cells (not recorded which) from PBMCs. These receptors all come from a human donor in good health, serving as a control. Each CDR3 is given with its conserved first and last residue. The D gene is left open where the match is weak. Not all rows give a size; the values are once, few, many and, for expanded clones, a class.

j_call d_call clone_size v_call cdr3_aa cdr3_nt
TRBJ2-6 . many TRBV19 CASSGALGISGANVLTF TGTGCCAGTAGTGGGGCCTTAGGGATCTCTGGGGCCAACGTCCTGACTTTC
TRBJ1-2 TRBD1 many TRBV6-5 CASSYSPPGQSYGYTF TGTGCCAGCAGTTATTCTCCGCCGGGACAGAGCTATGGCTACACCTTC
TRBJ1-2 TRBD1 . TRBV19 CASRLTGVLGYTF TGTGCCAGTAGGCTGACAGGGGTACTTGGCTACACCTTC
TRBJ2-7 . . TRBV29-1 CSVGEVSSYEQYF TGCAGCGTTGGGGAGGTTAGCTCCTACGAGCAGTACTTC
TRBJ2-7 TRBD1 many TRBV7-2 CASSSDRGLSYEQYF TGTGCCAGCAGTTCCGACAGGGGACTCTCCTACGAGCAGTACTTC
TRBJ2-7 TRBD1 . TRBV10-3 CAITTSPGQKYEQYF TGTGCCATCACGACCTCACCGGGACAGAAATACGAGCAGTACTTC
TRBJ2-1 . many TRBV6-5 CASTWTGPSYNEQFF TGTGCCAGCACCTGGACGGGTCCCTCCTACAATGAGCAGTTCTTC
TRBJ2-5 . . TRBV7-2 CASTKGGAGTQYF TGTGCCAGCACCAAAGGGGGGGCCGGGACCCAGTACTTC
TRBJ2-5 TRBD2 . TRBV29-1 CSGRTSGRRETQYF TGCAGCGGACGAACTAGCGGGAGAAGAGAGACCCAGTACTTC
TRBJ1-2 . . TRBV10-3 CATSAGLAGTLGYTF TGTGCCACCTCGGCGGGACTAGCGGGGACACTTGGCTACACCTTC
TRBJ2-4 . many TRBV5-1 CASSFSGIQYF TGCGCCAGCAGCTTCAGCGGCATTCAGTACTTC
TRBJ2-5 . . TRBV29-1 CSAGDQQETQYF TGCAGCGCAGGGGACCAGCAAGAGACCCAGTACTTC
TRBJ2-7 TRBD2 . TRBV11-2 CASSSGLAGQYEQYF TGTGCCAGCAGCTCTGGACTAGCGGGCCAGTACGAGCAGTACTTC
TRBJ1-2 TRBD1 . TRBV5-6 CASSQGQGAYGYTF TGTGCCAGCAGCCAAGGACAGGGGGCTTATGGCTACACCTTC
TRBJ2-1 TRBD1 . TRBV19 CASKTGSMWNEQFF TGTGCCAGTAAGACAGGGTCAATGTGGAATGAGCAGTTCTTC
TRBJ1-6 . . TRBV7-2 CASTTHGENSPLHF TGTGCCAGCACCACTCACGGGGAGAATTCACCCCTCCACTTT
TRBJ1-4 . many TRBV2 CASSSGVSGEKLFF TGTGCCAGCAGTTCGGGGGTTTCCGGCGAAAAACTGTTTTTT
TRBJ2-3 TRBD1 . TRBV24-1 CATSGSTGSGTDTQYF TGTGCCACCAGTGGCTCGACAGGGTCGGGCACAGATACGCAGTATTTT
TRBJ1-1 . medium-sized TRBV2 CASHASHAEAFF TGTGCCAGTCATGCATCGCACGCTGAAGCTTTCTTT
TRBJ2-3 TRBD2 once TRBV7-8 CASIPRRGGGADTQYF TGTGCCAGCATCCCGAGGCGCGGGGGTGGAGCAGATACGCAGTATTTT
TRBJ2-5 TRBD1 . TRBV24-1 CATSERDRAGETQYF TGTGCCACCAGTGAGAGGGACAGGGCGGGGGAGACCCAGTACTTC
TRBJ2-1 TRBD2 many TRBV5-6 CASSLLASGGHEQFF TGTGCCAGCAGCTTGCTGGCTAGCGGGGGTCATGAGCAGTTCTTC
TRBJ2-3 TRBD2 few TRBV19 CASSSSGGTDTQYF TGTGCCAGTAGTAGTAGCGGGGGGACAGATACGCAGTATTTT
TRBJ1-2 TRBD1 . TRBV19 CASSILGTGGTGYTF TGTGCCAGTAGTATACTCGGGACAGGGGGCACCGGCTACACCTTC
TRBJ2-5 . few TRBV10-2 CASSGQLQETQYF TGCGCCAGCAGTGGACAACTCCAAGAGACCCAGTACTTC
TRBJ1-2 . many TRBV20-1 CSANSNYGYTF TGCAGTGCTAATTCTAACTATGGCTACACCTTC
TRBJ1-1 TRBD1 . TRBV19 CASSIPGQGWTEAFF TGTGCCAGTAGTATACCGGGACAGGGGTGGACTGAAGCTTTCTTT
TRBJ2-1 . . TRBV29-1 CSVGNQNEQFF TGCAGCGTCGGGAACCAGAATGAGCAGTTCTTC
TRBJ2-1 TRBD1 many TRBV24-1 CATSEGRTGAYNEQFF TGTGCCACCAGTGAGGGAAGGACAGGGGCCTACAATGAGCAGTTCTTC
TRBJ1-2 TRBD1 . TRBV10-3 CAISSGTGVDYGYTF TGTGCCATCAGCTCCGGGACAGGGGTTGACTATGGCTACACCTTC
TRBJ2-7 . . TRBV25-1 CASSQRWGVLPSSYEQYF TGTGCCAGCAGTCAAAGGTGGGGGGTGCTTCCTAGCTCCTACGAGCAGTACTTC
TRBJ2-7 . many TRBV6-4 CASSDSTGVVFYEQYF TGTGCCAGCAGCGACTCGACCGGGGTAGTTTTCTACGAGCAGTACTTC
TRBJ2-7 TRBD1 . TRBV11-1 CASSFRDRVNEQYF TGTGCCAGCAGCTTCCGGGACAGGGTAAACGAGCAGTACTTC
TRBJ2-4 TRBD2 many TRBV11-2 CASSFSGGMDIQYF TGTGCCAGCAGCTTTAGCGGGGGGATGGACATTCAGTACTTC
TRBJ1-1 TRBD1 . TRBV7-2 CASSGHRGEAFF TGTGCCAGCAGCGGTCACAGGGGTGAAGCTTTCTTT
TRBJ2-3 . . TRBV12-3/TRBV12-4 CASRHEGGDTDTQYF TGTGCCAGCAGACACGAGGGCGGGGACACAGATACGCAGTATTTT
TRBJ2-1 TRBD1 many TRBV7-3 CASSPQGNEQFF TGTGCCAGCAGCCCACAGGGGAATGAGCAGTTCTTC
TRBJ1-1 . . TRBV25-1 CASSLGTPNTEAFF TGTGCCAGCAGTCTCGGGACACCGAACACTGAAGCTTTCTTT
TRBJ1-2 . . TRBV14 CASSLTPGPGYTF TGTGCCAGCAGCTTAACGCCTGGTCCTGGCTACACCTTC
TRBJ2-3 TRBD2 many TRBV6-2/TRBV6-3 CASSYRRTSGYTDTQYF TGTGCCAGCAGTTACCGGCGGACTAGCGGGTACACAGATACGCAGTATTTT
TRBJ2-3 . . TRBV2 CASSATGDTQYF TGTGCCAGCAGTGCCACAGGGGATACGCAGTATTTT
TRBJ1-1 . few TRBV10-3 CAISESQTVMNTEAFF TGTGCCATCAGTGAGTCGCAGACAGTTATGAACACTGAAGCTTTCTTT
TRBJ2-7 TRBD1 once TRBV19 CASSMGQPLSYEQYF TGTGCCAGTAGTATGGGACAGCCCCTCTCCTACGAGCAGTACTTC